The rows below give T cell receptor beta chains drawn from one sample of a study of Graves' ophthalmopathy and Graves' hyperthyroidism. TCRdb recomputed calls from the multiplex PCR reads with MiXCR, one row per CDR3 protein. The table shows hundreds of thousands of distinct CDR3 sequences, with 22% occurring only once. The sample taken for sequencing was peripheral blood. These receptors were taken from a woman aged 18-30 years with stable Graves' hyperthyroidism. Some clones in this sample may be carry-over from other donors' samples. Both conserved end residues are part of each CDR3. The D gene is left open where the match is weak. The size of a clone is reported for some rows only, either as once, few or many, or as a class for expanded clones.

CASSAVRYHTGELFF TGTGCCAGCAGTGCGGTCCGCTACCACACCGGGGAGCTGTTTTTT TRBJ2-2 - many TRBV6-1
CASSLSGRGIYGYTF TGTGCCAGCAGTTTATCCGGCAGGGGGATCTATGGCTACACCTTC TRBJ1-2 TRBD1 many TRBV28
CASSQESPKNIQYF TGCGCCAGCAGCCAAGAGTCCCCCAAAAACATTCAGTACTTC TRBJ2-4 - - TRBV4-1
CASSSRTGVIEETQYF TGCGCCAGCAGCTCCCGGACAGGGGTCATAGAAGAGACCCAGTACTTC TRBJ2-5 TRBD1 many TRBV5-1
CASSFRQGNTEAFF TGTGCCAGCAGCTTTCGACAGGGGAACACTGAAGCTTTCTTT TRBJ1-1 TRBD1 many TRBV7-9
CSAQEAEAFF TGCAGTGCTCAGGAAGCAGAAGCTTTCTTT TRBJ1-1 - many TRBV20-1
CASGRDRADGYTF TGTGCCAGCGGACGGGACAGGGCTGATGGCTACACCTTC TRBJ1-2 TRBD1 many TRBV12-3/TRBV12-4
CASSLRGTNTGELFF TGTGCCAGCAGTTTAAGGGGAACGAACACCGGGGAGCTGTTTTTT TRBJ2-2 - many TRBV12-3/TRBV12-4
CASTFRGQETQYF TGTGCCAGTACCTTTAGGGGCCAAGAGACCCAGTACTTC TRBJ2-5 - many TRBV7-2
CASSSTGYEEQYF TGTGCCAGCAGTTCCACCGGATACGAGGAGCAGTACTTC TRBJ2-7 - many TRBV28
CASSQEDGQGYEQYF TGCGCCAGCAGCCAAGAGGACGGACAGGGATACGAGCAGTACTTC TRBJ2-7 TRBD1 few TRBV4-1